Presented here are 6 T cell receptor beta chains from one specimen sequenced in a study of blood T cell repertoires in COVID-19. Repertoires were generated with immunoSEQ multiplex PCR, while TCRdb's copy carries only in-frame clones and drops some. The sample has 200,000 to 300,000 clones; around 88% are singletons. The sample consisted of peripheral blood. The receptors were sampled from a woman aged 25 to 39 with COVID-19, enrolled during active disease.

V gene TRBV10-3 combines with J gene TRBJ2-3; TRBD2 matches at 8 bases. CDR1 is ENHRY and CDR2 is SYGVKD in the germline V gene. Unmatched junction bases numbered 11, after V lost 6 bases and J lost 6 bases. This CDR3 has 15 amino acids. This CDR3 reads CAIRAAGANGDTQYF. In DNA, the CDR3 is TGTGCCATCAGAGCAGCGGGGGCAAACGGGGATACGCAGTATTTT.

V usage is TRBV24-1 and J usage is TRBJ2-3; the match to TRBD1 covers 7 bases. This CDR3 is 18 amino acids long. CDR1 is KGHDR, CDR2 SFDVKD, per germline. Losses at the gene ends were 4 bases for V and 1 base for J; bases not matched to a gene: 13. CDR3 sequence (DNA): TGTGCCACCAGTGAGGGGCTAGGGGGCGGAAAACGCACAGATACGCAGTATTTT. Translated: CATSEGLGGGKRTDTQYF.

V usage is TRBV10-1 and J usage is TRBJ2-3; 11 bases align to TRBD2. Germline-derived CDR1 and CDR2 are WNHNN and SYGVQD (reference sequence). The V gene end was trimmed by 0 bases and the J gene end by 2 bases; junction bases not matched to a gene: 4. The CDR3 loop spans 17 amino acids. The CDR3 DNA is TGCGCCAGCAGTGAGTCTGCGGGACTAGCGGACACAGATACGCAGTATTTT. This gives the protein CASSESAGLADTDTQYF.

A few counts support this clone. The J gene is TRBJ1-2, the V gene TRBV11-3; 8 nucleotides agree with TRBD1. CDR1 is SGHNT and CDR2 is YENEEA in the germline V gene. The V gene end was trimmed by 2 bases and the J gene end by 4 bases; junction bases not matched to a gene: 9. This CDR3 has 16 amino acids. CDR3 sequence reads: CASSLQGQASGYGYTF. In DNA form, the CDR3 reads TGTGCCAGCAGCTTACAGGGACAGGCCTCGGGCTATGGCTACACCTTC.

The chain joins TRBV24-1 to TRBJ2-2, with 9 bases that match TRBD1. The V segment lost 7 bases and the J segment 4 bases; nucleotides outside the gene matches: 9. This CDR3 region has 16 residues. Per the germline V gene, CDR1 is KGHDR and CDR2 is SFDVKD. The CDR3 is CATSQRTGVSTGELFF. CDR3 DNA sequence: TGTGCCACCAGCCAGAGGACAGGGGTGTCCACCGGGGAGCTGTTTTTT.

V usage is TRBV28 and J usage is TRBJ1-3; unclear D gene. Germline CDR1 reads MDHEN; CDR2 reads SYDVKM. The V end lost 5 bases, the J end lost 2 bases, and 4 bases lay between the germline ends. The CDR3 consists of 12 residues. The CDR3 is CASSQAGNTIYF. CDR3 nucleotide sequence: TGTGCCAGCAGTCAGGCTGGAAACACCATATATTTT.